This TCR beta chain was sequenced during a study of shared clonotypes between healthy human individuals. Overall study context: Three plates each covered CD4 naive and memory; CD8 naive two, CD8 memory one.

Study donors comprised healthy, HIV-negative adults devoid of recent acute infection or vaccination. Generated by immunoSEQ multiplex PCR, the TCRdb table keeps only in-frame clones and is missing some. Here the sample spans 2 million to 2.5 million clones, 85% to 95% being singletons. Sequenced sample: naive CD4+ T cells from PBMCs. As for subset: CD45RA+ positively selected. The clonotype comes from a man in his late teens or twenties in good health. Some clones in this sample may be carry-over from other donors' samples.

Here the CDR3 DNA reads TGCGCCACCAGGTCTCGGGTCGGACCGCAAGAGACCCAGTACTTC. Translation: CATRSRVGPQETQYF. J is TRBJ2-5 and V is TRBV4-1, with unresolved D. The CDR3 sequence is 15 residues long. The germline CDR1 and CDR2 sequences are MGHRA and YSYEKL. V shed 10 bases and J shed 2 bases, with 20 bases lying between them.